This entry concerns a single TCR beta chain. Its antigen is not identified. Clinicians diagnosed patients from clinical symptoms, serum thyroxine and TRAb, thyroid ultrasound and orbital computed tomography. This specimen comes from a study of T cells in Graves' hyperthyroidism and ophthalmopathy. Overall study results and limits: Stable hyperthyroidism and ophthalmopathy were separated using 13 V-J signatures.

From RNA transcripts, TCR beta CDR3 regions were amplified. HTBI primers were used for first-round RT-PCR of the TCR CDR3. TCRdb recomputed calls from the multiplex PCR reads with MiXCR, one row per CDR3 protein. The sample has approximately 370,000 distinct CDR3 sequences, approximately 17% seen once. This sequence originates from a woman between 25 and 40 years old with Graves' hyperthyroidism that later progressed to Graves' ophthalmopathy. Input material: blood.

The CDR3 DNA follows: TGTGCCAGTAGTATCCTCTCCGGGACAGGGAATTCACCCCTCCACTTT. Its translation: CASSILSGTGNSPLHF. V gene TRBV19 combines with J gene TRBJ1-6, with 9 bases that match TRBD1. Unmatched junction bases numbered 7, after V lost 3 bases and J lost 7 bases. CDR1 and CDR2 (germline): LNHDA, SQIVND (reference sequence). This CDR3 has 16 residues.